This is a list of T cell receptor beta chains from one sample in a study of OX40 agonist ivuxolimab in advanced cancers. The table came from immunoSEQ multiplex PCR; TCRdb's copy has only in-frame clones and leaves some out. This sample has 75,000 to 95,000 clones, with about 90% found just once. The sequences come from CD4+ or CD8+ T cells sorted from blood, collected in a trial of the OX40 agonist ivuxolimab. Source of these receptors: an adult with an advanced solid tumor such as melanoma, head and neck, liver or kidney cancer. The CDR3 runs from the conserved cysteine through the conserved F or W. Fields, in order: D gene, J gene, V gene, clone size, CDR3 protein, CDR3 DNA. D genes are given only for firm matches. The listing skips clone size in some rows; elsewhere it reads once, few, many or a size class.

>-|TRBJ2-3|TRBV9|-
CASSVSGTTSTDTQYF
TGTGCCAGCAGCGTCTCCGGGACAACTAGCACAGATACGCAGTATTTT
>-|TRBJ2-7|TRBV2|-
CASSEFNPYEQYF
TGTGCCAGCAGTGAATTTAACCCCTACGAGCAGTACTTC
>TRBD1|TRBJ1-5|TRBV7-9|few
CASSLDRGFPQPQHF
TGTGCCAGCAGCTTGGACAGGGGATTTCCTCAGCCCCAGCATTTT
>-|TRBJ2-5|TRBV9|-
CASSDPRRMETQYF
TGTGCCAGCAGCGACCCTCGCCGTATGGAGACCCAGTACTTC
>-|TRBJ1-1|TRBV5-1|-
CASSFGGSHTEAFF
TGCGCCAGCAGCTTTGGAGGGAGCCACACTGAAGCTTTCTTT
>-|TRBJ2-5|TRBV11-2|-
CASSSRDWEETQYF
TGTGCCAGCAGCTCCCGGGACTGGGAAGAGACCCAGTACTTC
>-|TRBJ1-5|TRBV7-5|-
CARSLRHHSNQPQHF
TGTGCCAGAAGCTTAAGACATCATAGCAATCAGCCCCAGCATTTT
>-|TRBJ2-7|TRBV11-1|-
CASSIGAGYYEQYF
TGTGCCAGCAGCATCGGGGCCGGTTACTACGAGCAGTACTTC
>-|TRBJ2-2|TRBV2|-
CASGELGDIGELFF
TGTGCCAGCGGCGAACTAGGGGACATCGGGGAGCTGTTTTTT
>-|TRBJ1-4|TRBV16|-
CASSQSGGSDEKLFF
TGTGCCAGCAGCCAATCTGGGGGATCGGATGAAAAACTGTTTTTT
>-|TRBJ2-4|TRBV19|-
CASIGERNIQYF
TGTGCCAGTATTGGGGAGAGAAACATTCAGTACTTC
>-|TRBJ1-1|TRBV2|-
CASFAGGTEAFF
TGTGCCAGCTTCGCGGGCGGCACTGAAGCTTTCTTT
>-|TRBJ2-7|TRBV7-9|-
CASSRLGHPYEQYF
TGTGCCAGCAGCCGTTTGGGACACCCCTACGAGCAGTACTTC
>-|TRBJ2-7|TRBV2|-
CASSAGLASYEQYF
TGTGCCAGCAGTGCGGGGTTAGCGTCCTACGAGCAGTACTTC
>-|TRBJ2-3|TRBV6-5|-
CASSPGGGTDTQYF
TGTGCCAGCAGCCCGGGGGGCGGCACAGATACGCAGTATTTT
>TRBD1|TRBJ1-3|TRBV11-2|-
CASSLWQGGGNTIYF
TGTGCCAGCAGCTTATGGCAGGGGGGTGGAAACACCATATATTTT
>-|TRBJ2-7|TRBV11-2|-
CASSSDFYEQYF
TGTGCCAGCAGTTCAGACTTCTACGAGCAGTACTTC
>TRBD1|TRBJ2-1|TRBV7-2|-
CASSPGQSRSLSSYNEQFF
TGTGCCAGCAGCCCGGGACAGTCAAGATCCCTTAGCTCCTACAATGAGCAGTTCTTC
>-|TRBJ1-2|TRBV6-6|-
CASTPKSGGGVYGYTF
TGTGCCAGCACCCCGAAGTCCGGGGGGGGTGTCTATGGCTACACCTTC
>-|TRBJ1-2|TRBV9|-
CASSPQRGGYGYTF
TGTGCCAGCAGCCCCCAAAGGGGCGGCTATGGCTACACCTTC
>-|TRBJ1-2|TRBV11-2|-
CASGWWGDYGYTF
TGTGCCAGCGGGTGGTGGGGGGACTATGGCTACACCTTC
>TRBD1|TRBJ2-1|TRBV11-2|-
CASSSPTGTGYNEQFF
TGTGCCAGCAGCTCGCCGACCGGGACAGGTTACAATGAGCAGTTCTTC
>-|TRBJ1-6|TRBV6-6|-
CASSRDGGGYNSPLHF
TGTGCCAGCAGTCGGGACGGCGGTGGGTATAATTCACCCCTCCACTTT
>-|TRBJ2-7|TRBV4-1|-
CASSERIQGDEQYF
TGCGCCAGCAGCGAAAGGATACAGGGAGATGAGCAGTACTTC
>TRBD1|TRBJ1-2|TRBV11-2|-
CASGATGTNGYTF
TGTGCCAGCGGAGCGACAGGGACTAATGGCTACACCTTC
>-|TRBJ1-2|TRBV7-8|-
CASSLDARNDYGYTF
TGTGCCAGCAGCTTAGACGCCAGGAATGACTATGGCTACACCTTC
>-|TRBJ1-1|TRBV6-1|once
CADRRSPNTEAFF
TGTGCCGACAGGAGGTCTCCGAACACTGAAGCTTTCTTT
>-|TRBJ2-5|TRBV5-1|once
CASREMGGFQETQYF
TGCGCCAGCAGAGAAATGGGGGGTTTTCAAGAGACCCAGTACTTC
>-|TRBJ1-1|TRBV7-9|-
CASRTDGTEAFF
TGTGCCAGCAGGACCGATGGAACTGAAGCTTTCTTT
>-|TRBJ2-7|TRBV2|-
CAIEGGGSYEQYF
TGTGCCATCGAGGGTGGAGGCTCCTACGAGCAGTACTTC
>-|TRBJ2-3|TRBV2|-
CASSETIAGTDTQYF
TGTGCCAGCAGTGAAACGATTGCGGGCACAGATACGCAGTATTTT
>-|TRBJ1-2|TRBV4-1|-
CASSQDSGGYTF
TGCGCCAGCAGCCAAGACTCGGGAGGGTACACCTTC
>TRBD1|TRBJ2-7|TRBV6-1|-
CASSARQGSSYEQYF
TGTGCCAGCAGTGCACGACAGGGGAGCTCCTACGAGCAGTACTTC
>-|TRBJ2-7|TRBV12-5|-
CASGLGPYEQYF
TGTGCTAGTGGTTTGGGACCTTACGAGCAGTACTTC
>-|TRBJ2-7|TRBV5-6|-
CASGPGLMAYEQYF
TGTGCCAGCGGTCCCGGACTGATGGCCTACGAGCAGTACTTC
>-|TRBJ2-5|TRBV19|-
CASSIHYGQETQYF
TGTGCCAGTAGTATTCACTACGGCCAAGAGACCCAGTACTTC
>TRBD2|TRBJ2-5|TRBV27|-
CASSLSPTSGGKETQYF
TGTGCCAGCAGTTTATCGCCTACGAGCGGGGGGAAAGAGACCCAGTACTTC
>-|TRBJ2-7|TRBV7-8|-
CASAAGLSYEQYF
TGTGCCAGCGCGGCAGGCCTCTCCTACGAGCAGTACTTC
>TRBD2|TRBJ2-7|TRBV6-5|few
CASSPGGGSYEQYF
TGTGCCAGCAGCCCCGGGGGGGGATCCTACGAGCAGTACTTC
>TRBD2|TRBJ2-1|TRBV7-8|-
CASSPALAGGTSSYNEQFF
TGTGCCAGCAGCCCCGCGCTTGCGGGGGGCACCAGCTCCTACAATGAGCAGTTCTTC